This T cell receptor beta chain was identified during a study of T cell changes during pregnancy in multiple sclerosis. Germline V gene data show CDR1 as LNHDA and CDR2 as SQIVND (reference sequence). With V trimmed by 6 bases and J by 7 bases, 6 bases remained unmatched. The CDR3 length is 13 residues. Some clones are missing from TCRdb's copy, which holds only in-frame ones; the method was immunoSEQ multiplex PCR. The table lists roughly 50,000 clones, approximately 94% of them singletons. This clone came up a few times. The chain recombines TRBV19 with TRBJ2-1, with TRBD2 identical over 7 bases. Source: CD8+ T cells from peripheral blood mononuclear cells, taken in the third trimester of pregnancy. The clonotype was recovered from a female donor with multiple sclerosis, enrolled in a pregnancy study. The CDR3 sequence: CASSRTSLNEQFF. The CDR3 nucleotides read TGTGCCAGTAGCAGGACTAGTTTAAATGAGCAGTTCTTC.